Listed below are T cell receptor beta chains from one sample, sequenced in a study of blood T cell repertoires in COVID-19. TCRdb's copy holds only in-frame clones and misses some; the assay was immunoSEQ multiplex PCR. Of 75,000 to 90,000 clones listed, approximately 86% were seen once; the top ten hold 7.5% to 9.5%. The sequencing sample was made of peripheral blood. These receptors all come from an elderly man with active or convalescent COVID-19. Each CDR3 is given with its conserved first and last residue. A D gene is named only where the DNA matches it firmly. Expanded clones get a size class; other rows say once, few or many, or leave the size out.

V: TRBV20-1; J: TRBJ2-3; D: TRBD2; size: .; DNA: TGCAGTGCTAGTGGCCGGGGGGGCAGCACAGATACGCAGTATTTT; CDR3: CSASGRGGSTDTQYF
V: TRBV27; J: TRBJ1-6; D: .; size: .; DNA: TGTGCCAGCAGTCCCCTCGCGTTGGGGGGGAATTCACCCCTCCACTTT; CDR3: CASSPLALGGNSPLHF
V: TRBV5-1; J: TRBJ2-1; D: TRBD2; size: once; DNA: TGCGCCAGCAGCTTGGTTCCAGCGGGAAACGTATACAATGAGCAGTTCTTC; CDR3: CASSLVPAGNVYNEQFF
V: TRBV29-1; J: TRBJ2-2; D: .; size: .; DNA: TGCAGCGTTGGGGGCGGGACTAACACCGGGGAGCTGTTTTTT; CDR3: CSVGGGTNTGELFF
V: TRBV5-1; J: TRBJ2-3; D: .; size: .; DNA: TGCGCCAGCAGCTTGGCCCCATCCACAGATACGCAGTATTTT; CDR3: CASSLAPSTDTQYF
V: TRBV19; J: TRBJ1-6; D: .; size: .; DNA: TGTGCCAGTAGTATACGGGGAGCAGATTCACCCCTCCACTTT; CDR3: CASSIRGADSPLHF
V: TRBV6-5; J: TRBJ1-1; D: .; size: few; DNA: TGTGCCAGCAGTAACAGGGATATCACTGAAGCTTTCTTT; CDR3: CASSNRDITEAFF
V: TRBV11-2; J: TRBJ2-5; D: .; size: .; DNA: TGTGCCAGCAGCCTAAAAGAGACCCAGTACTTC; CDR3: CASSLKETQYF
V: TRBV19; J: TRBJ1-1; D: .; size: .; DNA: TGTGCCAGTACCGAGGCGATAGGGGGAAACACTGAAGCTTTCTTT; CDR3: CASTEAIGGNTEAFF
V: TRBV5-1; J: TRBJ2-1; D: TRBD2; size: .; DNA: TGCGCCAGCAGCTTGGTTCCGACTAGCGGGGAAAGACACAATGAGCAGTTCTTC; CDR3: CASSLVPTSGERHNEQFF
V: TRBV9; J: TRBJ2-4; D: .; size: .; DNA: TGTGCCAGCAGCGTTGCCCCTCGGACACCTACTGACATTCAGTACTTC; CDR3: CASSVAPRTPTDIQYF
V: TRBV28; J: TRBJ2-3; D: TRBD2; size: .; DNA: TGTGCCAGCAGTACTAGCGGGGGGCGGGGAAGAGATACGCAGTATTTT; CDR3: CASSTSGGRGRDTQYF
V: TRBV2; J: TRBJ2-2; D: .; size: .; DNA: TGTGCCAGCAGTGAATACAGTTCGAACACCGGGGAGCTGTTTTTT; CDR3: CASSEYSSNTGELFF
V: TRBV5-1; J: TRBJ2-3; D: TRBD2; size: .; DNA: TGCGCCAGCAGCTTAATAGCGGGGGGGGTCCCAGGAGATACGCAGTATTTT; CDR3: CASSLIAGGVPGDTQYF
V: TRBV5-3; J: TRBJ1-6; D: TRBD1; size: few; DNA: TGTGCCAATGCCCGGGGGACAGGGCCGGGCTCCTATAATTCACCCCTCCACTTT; CDR3: CANARGTGPGSYNSPLHF
V: TRBV11-3; J: TRBJ2-2; D: .; size: .; DNA: TGTGCCAGCAGCTTAGCATCTCAGGGTACCGGGGAGCTGTTTTTT; CDR3: CASSLASQGTGELFF
V: TRBV18; J: TRBJ1-2; D: .; size: .; DNA: TGTGCCAGCTCACCAGGGGGCCCAACGGATGGCTACACCTTC; CDR3: CASSPGGPTDGYTF
V: TRBV24-1; J: TRBJ2-3; D: .; size: .; DNA: TGTGCCACCAGTATACCAGGGCCCACAGATACGCAGTATTTT; CDR3: CATSIPGPTDTQYF
V: TRBV6-5; J: TRBJ1-5; D: .; size: .; DNA: TGTGCCAGCAGCGCGGGATATAGCAATCAGCCCCAGCATTTT; CDR3: CASSAGYSNQPQHF
V: TRBV5-1; J: TRBJ2-1; D: TRBD2; size: .; DNA: TGCGCCAGCAGCCCACTAGCGGCCGACAATGAGCAGTTCTTC; CDR3: CASSPLAADNEQFF
V: TRBV2; J: TRBJ1-4; D: .; size: .; DNA: TGTGCCAGCAACAACAGGGCGACTAATGAAAAACTGTTTTTT; CDR3: CASNNRATNEKLFF
V: TRBV5-1; J: TRBJ2-5; D: TRBD1; size: .; DNA: TGCGCCAGCAGCCTCAGTACGGGACAGCAAGAGACCCAGTACTTC; CDR3: CASSLSTGQQETQYF
V: TRBV11-2; J: TRBJ2-5; D: .; size: .; DNA: TGTGCCAGCAGCTTTAGAGCAACGAAAGAGACCCAGTACTTC; CDR3: CASSFRATKETQYF
V: TRBV6-4; J: TRBJ1-2; D: TRBD1; size: .; DNA: TGTGCCAGCAGTACCGGGACAGGGTACGGCTACACCTTC; CDR3: CASSTGTGYGYTF
V: TRBV19; J: TRBJ1-1; D: .; size: once; DNA: TGTGCCAGTAGTTACAGGGCCGCGAACACTGAAGCTTTCTTT; CDR3: CASSYRAANTEAFF
V: TRBV19; J: TRBJ2-1; D: TRBD2; size: .; DNA: TGTGCCAGTAGTATGGGAGGGAATTACAATGAGCAGTTCTTC; CDR3: CASSMGGNYNEQFF
V: TRBV19; J: TRBJ1-5; D: TRBD1; size: .; DNA: TGTGCCAGTAGTCCGCTCGACAGGGCCGCCGACAATCAGCCCCAGCATTTT; CDR3: CASSPLDRAADNQPQHF
V: TRBV2; J: TRBJ1-2; D: .; size: .; DNA: TGTGCCAGCAGCAGGGAGGGCGGCTACACCTTC; CDR3: CASSREGGYTF
V: TRBV6-5; J: TRBJ2-6; D: .; size: .; DNA: TGTGCCAGCAGTGACTCCTTACAGGGAGTCCTGACTTTC; CDR3: CASSDSLQGVLTF
V: TRBV29-1; J: TRBJ2-3; D: TRBD2; size: .; DNA: TGCAGCGCCGTACGGACCTGGCGGGAGTCAGATACGCAGTATTTT; CDR3: CSAVRTWRESDTQYF
V: TRBV6-2/TRBV6-3; J: TRBJ2-5; D: .; size: .; DNA: TGTGCCAGCAGTTATCGTATGCTTACGGCGGGTGGAGAGACCCAGTACTTC; CDR3: CASSYRMLTAGGETQYF
V: TRBV11-3; J: TRBJ2-5; D: TRBD2; size: .; DNA: TGTGCCAGCAGCTTAGCGGGGGGTATAGAAGAGACCCAGTACTTC; CDR3: CASSLAGGIEETQYF
V: TRBV6-5; J: TRBJ2-1; D: TRBD1; size: few; DNA: TGTGCCAGCAGTCCGGGGACAGGACTATACAATGAGCAGTTCTTC; CDR3: CASSPGTGLYNEQFF
V: TRBV19; J: TRBJ2-6; D: .; size: .; DNA: TGTGCCACCCAGGGGGGTTCTGGGGCCAACGTCCTGACTTTC; CDR3: CATQGGSGANVLTF
V: TRBV9; J: TRBJ2-2; D: .; size: .; DNA: TGTGCCAGCAGCGTAGGCAGCGGGGAGCTGTTTTTT; CDR3: CASSVGSGELFF
V: TRBV3-1/TRBV3-2; J: TRBJ1-1; D: .; size: .; DNA: TGTGCCAGCAGCTCCAGATTGAACACTGAAGCTTTCTTT; CDR3: CASSSRLNTEAFF
V: TRBV12-5; J: TRBJ2-2; D: TRBD1; size: .; DNA: TGTGCTAGTGGTCAGCTATTGGGACAGGGGCACGGGGAGCTGTTTTTT; CDR3: CASGQLLGQGHGELFF
V: TRBV19; J: TRBJ2-2; D: TRBD2; size: .; DNA: TGTGCCAGTAGTATCGCTAGCGGGGGGGTCGGGGAGCTGTTTTTT; CDR3: CASSIASGGVGELFF
V: TRBV5-1; J: TRBJ1-1; D: .; size: .; DNA: TGCGCCAGCAGCTTGGGGGGGCGCTCGGGAACTGAAGCTTTCTTT; CDR3: CASSLGGRSGTEAFF
V: TRBV19; J: TRBJ1-5; D: .; size: .; DNA: TGTGCCAGTAGTACCCAGGTTAGCAATCAGCCCCAGCATTTT; CDR3: CASSTQVSNQPQHF
V: TRBV30; J: TRBJ1-1; D: .; size: .; DNA: TGTGCCTGGAGGGACCCAGGGCTTGGCACTGAAGCTTTCTTT; CDR3: CAWRDPGLGTEAFF
V: TRBV5-1; J: TRBJ2-1; D: TRBD1; size: .; DNA: TGCGCCAGCAGCTTGGCGACAGGGGGAAACAATGAGCAGTTCTTC; CDR3: CASSLATGGNNEQFF
V: TRBV7-2; J: TRBJ2-1; D: TRBD2; size: once; DNA: TGTGCCAGCAGCTCCCAGGGACTAGCGGGAGTATATGAGCAGTTCTTC; CDR3: CASSSQGLAGVYEQFF
V: TRBV5-8; J: TRBJ1-2; D: .; size: .; DNA: TGTGCCAGCAGCTTGGTAGTCCCCAGGGGCAAATACTATGGCTACACCTTC; CDR3: CASSLVVPRGKYYGYTF
V: TRBV9; J: TRBJ2-2; D: TRBD2; size: .; DNA: TGTGCCAGCAGCGTACAAGCGGGGGCGAACACCGGGGAGCTGTTTTTT; CDR3: CASSVQAGANTGELFF
V: TRBV4-1; J: TRBJ1-1; D: .; size: once; DNA: TGCGCCAGCAGCCAAGGAGGCAGGGGAAACACTGAAGCTTTCTTT; CDR3: CASSQGGRGNTEAFF
V: TRBV5-4; J: TRBJ1-2; D: .; size: .; DNA: TGTGCCAGCAGCTTGGAGTTCGCTCTAGATGGCTACACCTTC; CDR3: CASSLEFALDGYTF
V: TRBV5-1; J: TRBJ1-5; D: TRBD1; size: .; DNA: TGCGCCAGCAGCCCGGGGACAGAAAAACAGCCCCAGCATTTT; CDR3: CASSPGTEKQPQHF
V: TRBV28; J: TRBJ2-1; D: TRBD1; size: .; DNA: TGTGCCAGCAGCCGCACAGGGGGGACGTTCTTC; CDR3: CASSRTGGTFF
V: TRBV9; J: TRBJ2-3; D: TRBD1; size: .; DNA: TGTGCCAGCAGCCCCCGACAGGGAGTGGGCACGAATACGCAGTATTTT; CDR3: CASSPRQGVGTNTQYF
V: TRBV2; J: TRBJ1-4; D: .; size: once; DNA: TGTGCCAGCAGTGCTCTGGAGTTCGCAACTAATGAAAAACTGTTTTTT; CDR3: CASSALEFATNEKLFF
V: TRBV28; J: TRBJ1-2; D: .; size: .; DNA: TGTGCCAGCAATATGGACACTGGCAACTATGGCTACACCTTC; CDR3: CASNMDTGNYGYTF